This TCR beta chain came from a study of blood T cell repertoires in COVID-19. Study-level information: The origin of the acute and convalescent COVID-19 samples was the United States, Italy and Spain.

Original processing notes: Amplification from reference gene primers served as the basis for estimated nucleated cell counts. Libraries were prepared by immunoSEQ multiplex PCR; TCRdb keeps only in-frame clonotypes and omits some of them. V and J calls and clone size come straight from that table; D and trimming were deduced from the DNA. There are some 250,000 clones in the sample; approximately 80% occur only once, and 1.5% to 2% lies in the top ten. Deletions cut 3 bases from V and 2 bases from J, with 13 bases between. Looked up from germline, CDR1 is MNHEY and CDR2 is SVGEGT. The CDR3 loop spans 15 amino acids. This clone has a single count.

The receptor comes from a man aged 25 to 40 who had recovered from COVID-19. The chain joins TRBV6-2 or TRBV6-3 to TRBJ1-2; D remains unclear. Sequenced: peripheral blood. In nucleotides, the CDR3 is TGTGCCAGCAGTTATTCAACTACTGGGAACTATGGCTACACCTTC. Translating it yields CASSYSTTGNYGYTF.